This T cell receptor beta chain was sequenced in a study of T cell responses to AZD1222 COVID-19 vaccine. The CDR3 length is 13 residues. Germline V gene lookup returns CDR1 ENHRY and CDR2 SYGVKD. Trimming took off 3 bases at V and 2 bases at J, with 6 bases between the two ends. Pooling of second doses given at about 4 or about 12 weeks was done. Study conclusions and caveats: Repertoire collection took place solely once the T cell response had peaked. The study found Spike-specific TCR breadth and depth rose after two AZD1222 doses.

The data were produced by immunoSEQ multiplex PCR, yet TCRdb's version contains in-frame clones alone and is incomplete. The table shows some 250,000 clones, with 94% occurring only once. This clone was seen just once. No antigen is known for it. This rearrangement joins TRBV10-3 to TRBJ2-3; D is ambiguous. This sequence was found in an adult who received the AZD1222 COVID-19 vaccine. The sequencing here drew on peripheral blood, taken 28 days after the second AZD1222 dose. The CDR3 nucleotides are TGTGCCATCAGTGATGGCCTCACAGATACGCAGTATTTT. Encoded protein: CAISDGLTDTQYF.